This T cell receptor beta chain was obtained from a study of metastatic and nonmetastatic thyroid tumors (dated by TCRdb to the early 2020s). As for the study more broadly: Repertoires were compared across peripheral blood and tumor or nodule tissue samples from malignant and benign thyroid patients.

The paper's findings and limits, for the study overall: In both blood and tumor samples, malignant tumors were reported to have significantly higher TCR beta diversity than benign nodules.

This clone was picked up many times. There is no known antigen for this receptor. Base-call qualities are not available, and no considerably larger clone is one nucleotide away. The receptor library was made with PCR. Sequencing was carried out with an Illumina HiSeq 4000. High-throughput sequencing was used to profile the TCR beta-chain CDR3 region of each patient. On the authors' methods: The researchers built a classifier to tell apart papillary thyroid cancer patients with distant metastasis, based on CDR3 differences among clinicopathological groups. The Shannon index was used to measure repertoire diversity, and the Morisita-Horn index was used to measure how similar tumor and blood repertoires were. TCRdb passed the public sequencing reads through fastp at Q25 and MiXCR, retaining productive beta sequences. What appears here as the V and J calls and clone size reflects TCRdb's work, not the paper's. The table for this sample lists 30,000 or so clones; 29% of them were counted only once. 6% to 8.5% of the sample comes from the top ten.

Germline trimming amounts to 5 bases on V and 11 bases on J, with 6 as the count of junction bases outside the gene matches. Taken from cysteine to phenylalanine, the CDR3 has 12 residues. Of all the DNA, just the CDR3 is kept, 36 bases in frame from base 1. No patient had received any treatment before thyroid surgery. Patient clinical samples collected from about 2011 to 2018 were retrospectively analysed using T-cell receptor beta sequencing. The clonotype comes from a female donor with papillary thyroid cancer or a benign thyroid nodule (not recorded which). Some clones in this sample may be carry-over from other donors' samples. The specimen sequenced was blood. The chain joins TRBV12-3 or TRBV12-4 to TRBJ1-1; 9 middle bases align to TRBD1. CDR3 reads: CASSDTGGSAFF. The DNA sequence follows: TGTGCCAGCAGTGACACAGGGGGCTCGGCTTTCTTT.